This paragraph reports one T cell receptor (beta chain). These data belong to a study of blood T cell repertoires in COVID-19. The CDR3 is 13 residues long. Germline V lookup: CDR1 SGHAT, CDR2 FQNNGV. The V and J ends lost 5 bases and 7 bases respectively, with 9 bases between them. TCRdb keeps only in-frame clones here, not all; method: immunoSEQ multiplex PCR. The sample gives roughly 170,000 clones, roughly nine tenths of which show up once; roughly 24% is in the top ten. The receptor's source is a man between 60 and 75 years old with acute or convalescent COVID-19. Sequenced sample: peripheral blood. The chain links TRBV11-2 to TRBJ1-6, with no clear D. CDR3 nucleotide sequence: TGTGCCAGCAGCCCCGGAGCGAATTCACCCCTCCACTTT. Translating gives CASSPGANSPLHF. Filled out from reference TRBV11-2 and TRBJ1-6, the complete variable domain reads EAGVAQSPRYKIIEKRQSVAFWCNPISGHATLYWYQQILGQGPKLLIQFQNNGVVDDSQLPKDRFSAERLKGVDSTLKIQPAKLEDSAVYLCASSPGANSPLHFGNGTRLTVT.